The 11 T cell receptor beta chains listed next were all sequenced from one sample in a study of T cell responses to AZD1222 COVID-19 vaccine. Clones were sequenced by immunoSEQ multiplex PCR, and TCRdb holds only the in-frame ones, with some missing. The profile shows about 83,000 clones, 85% to 95% of them singletons. This material consisted of peripheral blood, taken 28 days after the second AZD1222 dose. These receptors originate from an adult who received the AZD1222 COVID-19 vaccine.

The rearrangement links TRBV19 to TRBJ2-3; TRBD2 is a possible D gene (6 bases). V dropped 4 bases and J dropped 5 bases, with 16 bases sitting between them. The CDR3 is 15 amino acids. Germline V CDR1 and CDR2: LNHDA, SQIVND (reference sequence). CDR3 in DNA: TGTGCCAGTAGTAACCAGGGCGGGACGGGAGATACGCAGTATTTT. It translates to CASSNQGGTGDTQYF. The full variable domain, in which reference TRBV19 and TRBJ2-3 provide the parts outside the CDR3, is DGGITQSPKYLFRKEGQNVTLSCEQNLNHDAMYWYRQDPGQGLRLIYYSQIVNDFQKGDIAEGYSVSREKKESFPLTVTSAQKNPTAFYLCASSNQGGTGDTQYFGPGTRLTVL.

The chain uses TRBV27 and TRBJ2-7, with 8 bases matching TRBD1. The CDR3 has 13 residues. Losses at the gene ends were 7 bases for V and 5 bases for J; bases not matched to a gene: 7. Germline V lookup: CDR1 MNHEY, CDR2 SMNVEV (reference sequence). The CDR3 DNA reads TGTGCCAGCAAAATTGGGACAGGAAACGAGCAGTACTTC. It yields the protein CASKIGTGNEQYF.

The rearrangement links TRBV2 to TRBJ1-1; D remains unclear. The CDR3 has 14 amino acids. Germline V gene sequence: CDR1 SNHLY, CDR2 FYNNEI. Trimming removed 7 bases from V and 6 bases from J, with 18 bases in between. The CDR3 nucleotides are TGTGCCAGCACATTACCCGCAGGCGCGGCTGAAGCTTTCTTT. It yields the protein CASTLPAGAAEAFF.

This clone is a singleton in its sample. The J gene is TRBJ2-7, the V gene TRBV10-2, with no clear D. CDR1 and CDR2 from the germline V gene are WSHSY and SAAADI. Trimming took off 0 bases at V and 0 bases at J, with 6 bases between the two ends. The CDR3 has 14 amino acids. The CDR3 reads CASSESSTSYEQYF. The CDR3 DNA is TGCGCCAGCAGTGAGTCGAGCACCTCCTACGAGCAGTACTTC.

CDR3 loop: CASSFQSDSIEQYF. The CDR3 region has the DNA TGTGCCAGCAGCTTCCAATCGGACAGTATAGAGCAGTACTTC. V and J are TRBV7-9 and TRBJ2-7; TRBD1 might be the D (6 bases). Germline CDR1 SEHNR, CDR2 FQNEAQ (reference sequence). This CDR3 is 14 amino acids long. Trimming cost V 3 bases and J 7 bases, with 16 bases left between them.

The chain recombines TRBV6-5 with TRBJ2-2; no clear D. With 5 bases removed from V and 5 bases from J, the gap between germline ends came to 12 bases. This CDR3 region has 14 residues. The V gene's germline CDR1 is MNHEY and CDR2 SVGAGI. CDR3 sequence reads: CASSPVYKTGELFF. Here the CDR3 DNA reads TGTGCCAGCAGTCCCGTCTACAAAACCGGGGAGCTGTTTTTT.

The J gene is TRBJ2-5, the V gene TRBV27; 7 bases map to TRBD2. V lost 5 bases, J lost 3 bases, and 18 bases stayed unmatched. From germline, CDR1 is MNHEY and CDR2 SMNVEV (reference sequence). The CDR3 totals 18 residues. Written as DNA, the CDR3 is TGTGCCAGCAGTCGAAACCTCCCGGGGAGGGTATCAGAAGAGACCCAGTACTTC. Translated, it gives CASSRNLPGRVSEETQYF.

The chain has TRBV28 and TRBJ2-5; a weak D match, TRBD2 (6 bases). Trimming took 2 bases from V and 2 from J, leaving 9 bases between them. The germline V gene encodes CDR1 MDHEN and CDR2 SYDVKM. There are 14 residues in the CDR3. Here the CDR3 DNA reads TGTGCCAGCAGTTTACACAGCGGGCAAGAGACCCAGTACTTC. This gives the protein CASSLHSGQETQYF.

This sequence joins TRBV3-1 (or the pseudogene TRBV3-2) and TRBJ2-3; the match to TRBD2 covers 8 bases. Germline V gene data show CDR1 as LGHDT and CDR2 as YNNKEL (reference sequence). The CDR3 is made up of 13 amino acids. V lost 10 bases to trimming and J lost 4 bases; unmatched junction nucleotides: 7. The CDR3 region has the DNA TGTGCCACCGTAGCGGGAAGGTCAGATACGCAGTATTTT. It yields the protein CATVAGRSDTQYF.

This clone was counted once. The chain employs TRBV11-2 and TRBJ2-7, with 12 positions matching TRBD1. Per germline, CDR1 SGHAT and CDR2 FQNNGV. Trimming cost V 0 bases and J 7 bases; bases outside gene matches: 7. This CDR3 region has 16 residues. The DNA of the CDR3 is TGTGCCAGCAGCTTAGAATGGGGGACAGGGGGCGGTGAGCAGTACTTC. Protein: CASSLEWGTGGGEQYF.

The chain joins TRBV6-5 to TRBJ1-1, with a weak D call TRBD1 (6 bases). Germline CDR1 MNHEY, CDR2 SVGAGI. Trimming removed 3 bases at V and 7 bases at J, with 15 bases between. The CDR3 loop spans 14 amino acids. The DNA for the CDR3 is TGTGCCAGCAGTTATCTCGGGGGGCGGAATGAAGCTTTCTTT. Protein sequence: CASSYLGGRNEAFF.